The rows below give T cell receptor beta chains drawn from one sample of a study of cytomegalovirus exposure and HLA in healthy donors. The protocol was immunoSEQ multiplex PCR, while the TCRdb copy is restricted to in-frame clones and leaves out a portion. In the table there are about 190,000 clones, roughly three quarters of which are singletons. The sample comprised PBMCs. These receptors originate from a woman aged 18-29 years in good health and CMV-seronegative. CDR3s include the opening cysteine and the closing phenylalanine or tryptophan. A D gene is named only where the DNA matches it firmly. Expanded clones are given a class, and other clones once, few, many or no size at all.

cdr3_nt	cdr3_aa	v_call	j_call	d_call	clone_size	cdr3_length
TGTGCCAGCATTTCTCCCTCGGGCAGGGGGTTCACCGGGAAGGGAAATGAGCAGTTCTTC	CASISPSGRGFTGKGNEQFF	TRBV27	TRBJ2-1	TRBD1	-	20
TGTGCCAGCAGCCTCCGGACTAGCGTTATGGAGACCCAGTACTTC	CASSLRTSVMETQYF	TRBV7-9	TRBJ2-5	TRBD2	few	15
TGTGCCAGCAGTTCTGTCACTGAAGCTTTCTTT	CASSSVTEAFF	TRBV6-5	TRBJ1-1	-	-	11
TGTGCCAGCAGGCTGACAGGGTCCCAGCCCCAGCATTTT	CASRLTGSQPQHF	TRBV27	TRBJ1-5	TRBD1	-	13
TGTGCCAGCAGTTCTTTTCCCAATGAGCAGTTCTTC	CASSSFPNEQFF	TRBV28	TRBJ2-1	-	-	12
TGTGCCAGCCAGGGAAATGTCTATAATTCACCCCTCCACTTT	CASQGNVYNSPLHF	TRBV6-5	TRBJ1-6	-	-	14
TGTGCCAGCAGGGGTAGCGGCTATGGCTACACCTTC	CASRGSGYGYTF	TRBV28	TRBJ1-2	-	-	12
TGCGCCAGCAGCCAGGAACAGGGGGCGCCCGAGGAGACCCAGTACTTC	CASSQEQGAPEETQYF	TRBV4-3	TRBJ2-5	TRBD1	few	16
TGTGCCAGCAGCTTGACAGGGTTGATCTATGGCTACACCTTC	CASSLTGLIYGYTF	TRBV7-9	TRBJ1-2	TRBD1	-	14
TGTGCCAGCAGACGAGGGACAGGGGGCGTAGAGACCCAGTACTTC	CASRRGTGGVETQYF	TRBV6-1	TRBJ2-5	TRBD1	-	15
TGTGCCAGCAGCTCCCGGGAAACTAACACCATATATTTT	CASSSRETNTIYF	TRBV2	TRBJ1-3	-	-	13
TGCGCCAGCAGCCAAGATCGGCTAGCGGGAGGACAAGAGACCCAGTACTTC	CASSQDRLAGGQETQYF	TRBV4-3	TRBJ2-5	TRBD2	-	17
TGTGCCAGCAGCCCCTATACTCTCCCGAACACTGAAGCTTTCTTT	CASSPYTLPNTEAFF	TRBV7-8	TRBJ1-1	-	once	15
TGTGCCAGCATTCTACAGGGGTCCTCCTACGAGCAGTACTTC	CASILQGSSYEQYF	TRBV28	TRBJ2-7	TRBD1	-	14
TGCGCCAGCAGCTCGGCACCGGGACTAGGAGTCGGGGAGCTGTTTTTT	CASSSAPGLGVGELFF	TRBV5-1	TRBJ2-2	TRBD2	-	16
TGTGCCAGCAGTTTTGTTGGGACACCTAATGAAAAACTGTTTTTT	CASSFVGTPNEKLFF	TRBV28	TRBJ1-4	-	-	15
TGTGCCAGCAGCTCACAAGTCGGGTTCGCTGGAAACACCATATATTTT	CASSSQVGFAGNTIYF	TRBV7-9	TRBJ1-3	-	-	16
TGTGCCAGTAGTCCCCCCGCGGGGTCGAACACTGAAGCTTTCTTT	CASSPPAGSNTEAFF	TRBV19	TRBJ1-1	-	few	15
TGTGCCAGCAGTGTAGACTATGGGAATCGGGAGACCCAGTACTTC	CASSVDYGNRETQYF	TRBV6-5	TRBJ2-5	-	-	15
TGTGCCAGCAGGTCCCGGACAGGATACTATGGCTACACCTTC	CASRSRTGYYGYTF	TRBV6-5	TRBJ1-2	TRBD1	-	14
TGTGCCAGCAATTGGCCCGGCGGGGATTATCAGCCCCAGCATTTT	CASNWPGGDYQPQHF	TRBV28	TRBJ1-5	-	-	15
TGCGCCAGCACGCAGGGCAATGAGCAGTTCTTC	CASTQGNEQFF	TRBV5-1	TRBJ2-1	-	-	11
TGTGCCTGCCAACTGGGAGTGGTCTACGAGCAGTACTTC	CACQLGVVYEQYF	TRBV30	TRBJ2-7	-	-	13
TGTGCCAGCAGACTAACAGGGAGCCCCTATGGCTACACCTTC	CASRLTGSPYGYTF	TRBV14	TRBJ1-2	-	-	14
TGTGCCACCAGCAGACCCTACACGGGGGGCAGCTATGGCTACACCTTC	CATSRPYTGGSYGYTF	TRBV15	TRBJ1-2	-	-	16
TGTGCCAGCAGCGCGGGACAGGGGGGTTGGCTGAACACCGGGGAGCTGTTTTTT	CASSAGQGGWLNTGELFF	TRBV7-2	TRBJ2-2	TRBD1	-	18
TGTGCCAGCAGCTCCCAACCCCCGGGACTAGCGGGGAGGGAGACCCAGTACTTC	CASSSQPPGLAGRETQYF	TRBV7-9	TRBJ2-5	TRBD2	-	18
TGTGCCAGCAGTTACCGGGACAGGGTGTACAATGAGCAGTTCTTC	CASSYRDRVYNEQFF	TRBV6-6	TRBJ2-1	TRBD1	once	15
TGTGCCAGCAGCCGCGAGTCCCATTCACCCCTCCACTTT	CASSRESHSPLHF	TRBV5-6	TRBJ1-6	-	-	13
TGCGCCAGCAGCTTGGCCGAGGGTGAAGGGGGCGCTTCATACAATGAGCAGTTCTTC	CASSLAEGEGGASYNEQFF	TRBV5-1	TRBJ2-1	TRBD1	once	19